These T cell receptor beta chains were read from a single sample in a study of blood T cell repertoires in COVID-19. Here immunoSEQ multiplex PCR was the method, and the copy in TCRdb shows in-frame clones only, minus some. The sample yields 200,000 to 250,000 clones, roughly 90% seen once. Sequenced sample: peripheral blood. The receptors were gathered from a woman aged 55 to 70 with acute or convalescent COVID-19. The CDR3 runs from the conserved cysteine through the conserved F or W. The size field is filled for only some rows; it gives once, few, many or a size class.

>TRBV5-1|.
CASSPDGASGNTIYF
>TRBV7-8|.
CASSRVLAANTGELFF
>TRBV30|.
CAWSGLAGSRDTQYF
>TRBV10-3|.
CAISESGTVYGYTF
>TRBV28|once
CASRIAGALRDTQYF
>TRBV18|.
CASSPGIGQGSYEQYF
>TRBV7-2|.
CASSLGQYNEQFF
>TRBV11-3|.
CASSPTGNTEAFF
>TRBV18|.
CASSGTSGEYEQYF
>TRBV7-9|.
CASSYRDREHFGYGYTF
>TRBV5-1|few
CASSRGQTNTEAFF
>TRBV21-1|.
CASSSQGAYGNTIYF
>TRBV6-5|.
CASSYLAGTYEQYF
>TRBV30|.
CAWSLPYNQPQHF
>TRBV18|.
CASSPIKDNGYTF
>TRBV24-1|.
CATSAQGQANTGELFF
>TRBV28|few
CASSLVTGGFSWGYTF
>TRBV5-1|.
CASSLEGGTQPQHF
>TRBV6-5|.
CASKINSNQPQHF
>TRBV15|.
CATSRLGTSGRALNEQFF
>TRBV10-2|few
CASSGAGSGTEAFF
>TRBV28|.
CASSYPTRLGTEAFF
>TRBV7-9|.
CASRTRGADGYTF
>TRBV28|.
CASRKSGQNIQPQHF
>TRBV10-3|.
CAISVGAGTGMMNTEAFF
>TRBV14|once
CASSHWGQVPTLYGYTF
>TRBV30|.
CASDGQPNYEQYF
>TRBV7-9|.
CASSFSTGVSPEQYF
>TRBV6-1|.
CASSEFGGGATYEQYF
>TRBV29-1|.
CSVWVGQGVSGYTF
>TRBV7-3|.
CASSRQENTEAFF
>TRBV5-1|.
CASSLGGSSNYEQYF
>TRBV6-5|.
CASSYSPGEYSPLHF
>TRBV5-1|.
CASSLGQVRETQYF
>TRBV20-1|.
CSASKQGPLTPLHF
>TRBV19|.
CASSSSSSGFSSYNEQFF
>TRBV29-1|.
CSVSSGYNEQFF
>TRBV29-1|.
CSVEDKWGTSRRFNEQFF
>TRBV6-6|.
CASTSGADGYTF
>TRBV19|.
CASQKEGSSYNEQFF
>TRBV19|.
CASLDRGYGYTF
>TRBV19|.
CASSIEVSTGELFF
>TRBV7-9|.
CASSLRSGGNEQFF
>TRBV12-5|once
CASGWADRGSGYEQYF
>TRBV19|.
CASSSPSGGLINSPLHF
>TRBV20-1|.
CSARDTRVEFF
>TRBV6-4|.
CASSRDNHPGDTQYF
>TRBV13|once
CASSRGKGREKLFF
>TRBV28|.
CASSLLNYGYTF
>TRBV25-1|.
CASSGLGTGYYEQYF
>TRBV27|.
CASLGGRGILHF
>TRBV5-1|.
CASNSGVSYEQYF
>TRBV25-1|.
CASSAGQSSTNEKLFF
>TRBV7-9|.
CASSFPGLDYNEQFF
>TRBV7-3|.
CASSLGPQGFTEAFF
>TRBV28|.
CASVKGGGISPLHF
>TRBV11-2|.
CASSSLQGAPTEGNYGYTF
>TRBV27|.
CASRETASNQPQHF
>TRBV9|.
CASSIHADTNEKLFF